This TCR beta chain was identified in a study of T cells in Graves' hyperthyroidism and ophthalmopathy. Findings and caveats of the study: Ophthalmopathy was model-predicted a median about 7.1 months pre-onset. Blood samples included most of the expanded thyroid clonotypes exceeding 0.001.

This clonotype came up many times. The antigen is unknown. V was pared by 9 bases and J by 6 bases, with 12 bases between. The length of the CDR3 is 13 residues. The germline CDR1 and CDR2 sequences are LNHDA and SQIVND (reference sequence). The TCR beta CDR3 regions underwent amplification using RNA transcripts as the source. A first-round RT-PCR of the TCR CDR3 used the HTBI primer set. In TCRdb, the multiplex PCR reads were re-called with MiXCR into one record per CDR3 protein. There are fewer than 500,000 distinct CDR3 sequences in the sample; approximately 14% occur only once, and 13% lies in the top ten. Diagnostic decisions used clinical symptoms, serum thyroxine and TRAb, thyroid ultrasound and orbital computed tomography.

The clonotype comes from a man between 18 and 29 years old with Graves' ophthalmopathy. Sequenced input: blood. This chain uses TRBV19 with TRBJ1-6, with unresolved D. CDR3 DNA sequence: TGTGCCAGCCAGCGAGGGCTTAATTCACCCCTCCACTTT. Translating it yields CASQRGLNSPLHF.